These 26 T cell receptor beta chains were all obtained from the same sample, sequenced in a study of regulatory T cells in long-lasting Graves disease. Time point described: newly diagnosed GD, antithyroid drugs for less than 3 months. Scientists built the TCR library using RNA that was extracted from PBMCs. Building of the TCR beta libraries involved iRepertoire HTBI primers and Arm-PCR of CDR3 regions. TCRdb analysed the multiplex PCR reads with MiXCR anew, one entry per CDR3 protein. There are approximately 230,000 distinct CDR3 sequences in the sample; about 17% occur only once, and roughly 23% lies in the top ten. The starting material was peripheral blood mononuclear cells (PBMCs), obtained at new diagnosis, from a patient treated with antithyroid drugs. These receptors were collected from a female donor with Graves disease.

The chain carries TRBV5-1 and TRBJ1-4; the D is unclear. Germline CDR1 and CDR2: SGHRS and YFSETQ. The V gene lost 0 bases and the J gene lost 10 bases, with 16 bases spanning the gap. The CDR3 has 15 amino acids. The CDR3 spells CASSLETASIGKLFF. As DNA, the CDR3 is TGCGCCAGCAGCTTGGAAACGGCTTCGATCGGAAAACTGTTTTTT.

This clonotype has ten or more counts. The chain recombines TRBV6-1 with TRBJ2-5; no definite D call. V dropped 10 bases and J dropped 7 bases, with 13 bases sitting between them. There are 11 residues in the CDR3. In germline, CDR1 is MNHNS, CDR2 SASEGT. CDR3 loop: CATAEKGTQYF. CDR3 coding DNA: TGTGCCACGGCTGAGAAAGGGACCCAGTACTTC.

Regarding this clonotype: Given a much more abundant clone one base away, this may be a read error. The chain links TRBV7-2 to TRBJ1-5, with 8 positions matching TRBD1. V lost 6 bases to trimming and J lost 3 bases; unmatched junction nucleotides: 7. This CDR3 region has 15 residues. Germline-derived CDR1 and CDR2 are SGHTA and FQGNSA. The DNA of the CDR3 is TGTGCCAGCAGAGACGGGACAGGCGACAATCAGCCCCAGCATTTT. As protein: CASRDGTGDNQPQHF. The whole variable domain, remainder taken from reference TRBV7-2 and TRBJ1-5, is GAGVSQSPSNKVTEKGKDVELRCDPISGHTALYWYRQSLGQGLEFLIYFQGNSAPDKSGLPSDRFSAERTGGSVSTLTIQRTQQEDSAVYLCASRDGTGDNQPQHFGDGTRLSIL.

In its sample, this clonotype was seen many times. In DNA form, the CDR3 reads TGTGCCATCAGTGAAGGGGGAGGCACCTACGAGCAGTACTTC. Its protein is CAISEGGGTYEQYF. The V gene is TRBV10-3, the J gene TRBJ2-7; D is tentatively TRBD1 or TRBD2 (6 bases each). This CDR3 is 14 amino acids long. Looked up from germline, CDR1 is ENHRY and CDR2 is SYGVKD. V lost 3 bases to trimming and J lost 2 bases, with 11 bases between them.

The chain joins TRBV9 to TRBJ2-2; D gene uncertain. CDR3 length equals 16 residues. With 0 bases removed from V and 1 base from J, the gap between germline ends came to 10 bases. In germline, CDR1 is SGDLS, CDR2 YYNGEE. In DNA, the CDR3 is TGTGCCAGCAGCGTAGACCCAGGTCAGAACACCGGGGAGCTGTTTTTT. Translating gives CASSVDPGQNTGELFF. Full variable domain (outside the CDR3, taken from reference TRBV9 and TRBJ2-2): DSGVTQTPKHLITATGQRVTLRCSPRSGDLSVYWYQQSLDQGLQFLIQYYNGEERAKGNILERFSAQQFPDLHSELNLSSLELGDSALYFCASSVDPGQNTGELFFGEGSRLTVL.

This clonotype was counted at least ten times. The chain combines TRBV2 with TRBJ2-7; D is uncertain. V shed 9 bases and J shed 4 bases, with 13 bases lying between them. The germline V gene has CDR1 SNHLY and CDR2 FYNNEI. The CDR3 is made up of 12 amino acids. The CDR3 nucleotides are TGTGCCAGTCCGCTGTTATGGTACGAGCAGTACTTC. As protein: CASPLLWYEQYF.

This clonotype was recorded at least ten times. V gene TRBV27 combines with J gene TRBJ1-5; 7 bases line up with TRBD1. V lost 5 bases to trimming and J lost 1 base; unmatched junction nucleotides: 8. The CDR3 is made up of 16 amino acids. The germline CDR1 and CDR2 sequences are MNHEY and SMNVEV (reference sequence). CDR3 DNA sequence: TGTGCCAGCAGTGCCAAGCAGGGGGGGAGCAATCAGCCCCAGCATTTT. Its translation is CASSAKQGGSNQPQHF.

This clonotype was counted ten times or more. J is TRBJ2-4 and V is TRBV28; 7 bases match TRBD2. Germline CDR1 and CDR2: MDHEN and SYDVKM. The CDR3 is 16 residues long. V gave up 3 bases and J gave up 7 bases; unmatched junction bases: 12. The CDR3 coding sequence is TGTGCCAGCAGTTTTGGGCTAGCGGCCCGAAGGAACATTCAGTACTTC. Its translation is CASSFGLAARRNIQYF.

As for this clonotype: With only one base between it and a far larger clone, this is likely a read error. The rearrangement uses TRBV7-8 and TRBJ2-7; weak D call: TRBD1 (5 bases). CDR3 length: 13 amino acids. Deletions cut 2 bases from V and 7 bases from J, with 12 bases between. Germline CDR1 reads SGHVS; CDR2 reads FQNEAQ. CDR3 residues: CASSLQGLNEQYF. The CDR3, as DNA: TGTGCCAGCAGCTTACAGGGTCTCAATGAGCAGTACTTC.

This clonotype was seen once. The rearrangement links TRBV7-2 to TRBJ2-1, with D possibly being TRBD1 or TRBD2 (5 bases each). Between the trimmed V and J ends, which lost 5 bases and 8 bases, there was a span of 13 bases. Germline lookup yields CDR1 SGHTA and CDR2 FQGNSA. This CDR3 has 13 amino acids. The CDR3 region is CASSRSRGDEQFF. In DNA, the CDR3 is TGTGCCAGCAGCCGGTCGAGAGGGGATGAGCAGTTCTTC.

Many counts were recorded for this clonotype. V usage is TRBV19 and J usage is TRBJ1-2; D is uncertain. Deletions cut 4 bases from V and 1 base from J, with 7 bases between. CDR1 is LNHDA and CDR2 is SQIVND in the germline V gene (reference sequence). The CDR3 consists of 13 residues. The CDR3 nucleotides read TGTGCCAGTAGTACGGCCCTTAACTATGGCTACACCTTC. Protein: CASSTALNYGYTF. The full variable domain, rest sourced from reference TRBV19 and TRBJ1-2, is DGGITQSPKYLFRKEGQNVTLSCEQNLNHDAMYWYRQDPGQGLRLIYYSQIVNDFQKGDIAEGYSVSREKKESFPLTVTSAQKNPTAFYLCASSTALNYGYTFGSGTRLTVV.

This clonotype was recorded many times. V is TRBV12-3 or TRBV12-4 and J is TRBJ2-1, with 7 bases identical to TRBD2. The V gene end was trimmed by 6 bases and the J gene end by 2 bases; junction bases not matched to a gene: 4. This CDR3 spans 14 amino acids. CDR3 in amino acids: CASSTSVAYNEQFF. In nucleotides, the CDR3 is TGTGCCAGCAGCACTAGCGTAGCCTACAATGAGCAGTTCTTC.

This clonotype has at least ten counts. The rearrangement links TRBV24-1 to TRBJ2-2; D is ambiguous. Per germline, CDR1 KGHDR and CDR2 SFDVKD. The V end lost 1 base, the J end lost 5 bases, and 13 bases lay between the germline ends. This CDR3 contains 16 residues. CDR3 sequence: CATSDFPPLGTGELFF. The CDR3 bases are TGTGCCACCAGTGATTTCCCCCCTTTGGGAACCGGGGAGCTGTTTTTT.

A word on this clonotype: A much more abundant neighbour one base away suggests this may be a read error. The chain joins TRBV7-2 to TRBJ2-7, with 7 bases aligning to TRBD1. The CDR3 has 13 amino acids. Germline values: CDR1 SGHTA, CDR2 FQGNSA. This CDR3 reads CASSLDRGHEQHF. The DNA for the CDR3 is TGTGCCAGCAGCTTAGACAGGGGCCACGAGCAGCACTTC.

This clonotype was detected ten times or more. CDR3 loop: CASSTRTGAGTDTQYF. The CDR3 nucleotides are TGTGCCAGCAGCACACGGACAGGGGCGGGCACAGATACGCAGTATTTT. The V and J genes are TRBV9 and TRBJ2-3; 9 bases are shared with TRBD1. The germline V gene has CDR1 SGDLS and CDR2 YYNGEE. Trimming cost V 4 bases and J 1 base; bases outside gene matches: 7. This CDR3 comprises 16 residues.

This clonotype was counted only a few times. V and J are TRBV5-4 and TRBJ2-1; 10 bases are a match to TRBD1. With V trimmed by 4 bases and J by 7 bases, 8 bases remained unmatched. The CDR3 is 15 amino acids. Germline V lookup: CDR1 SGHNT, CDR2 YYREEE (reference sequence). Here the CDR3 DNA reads TGTGCCAGCAGCAACCCGGGACAGGGGTGGAATGAGCAGTTCTTC. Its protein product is CASSNPGQGWNEQFF.

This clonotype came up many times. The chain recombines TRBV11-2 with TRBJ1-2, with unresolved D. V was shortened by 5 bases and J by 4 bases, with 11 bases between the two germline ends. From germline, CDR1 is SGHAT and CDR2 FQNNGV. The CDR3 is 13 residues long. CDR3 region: CASSPARVYGYTF. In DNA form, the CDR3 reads TGTGCCAGCAGCCCTGCTAGGGTCTATGGCTACACCTTC.

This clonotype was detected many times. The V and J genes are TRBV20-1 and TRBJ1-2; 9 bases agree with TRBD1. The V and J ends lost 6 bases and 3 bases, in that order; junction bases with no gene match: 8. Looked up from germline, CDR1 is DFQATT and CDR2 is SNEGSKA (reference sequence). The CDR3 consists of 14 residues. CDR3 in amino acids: CSANYRQGDYGYTF. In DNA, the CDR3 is TGCAGTGCCAACTACCGACAGGGGGACTATGGCTACACCTTC.

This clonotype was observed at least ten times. The CDR3 coding sequence is TGTGCCAGCAGCCCACTGACAAGACGCCAAGAGACCCAGTACTTC. This sequence encodes CASSPLTRRQETQYF. This chain connects TRBV11-2 to TRBJ2-5; unclear D gene. This CDR3 is 15 amino acids long. V was clipped by 5 bases and J by 1 base, with 14 bases between them. The germline CDR1 and CDR2 sequences are SGHAT and FQNNGV.

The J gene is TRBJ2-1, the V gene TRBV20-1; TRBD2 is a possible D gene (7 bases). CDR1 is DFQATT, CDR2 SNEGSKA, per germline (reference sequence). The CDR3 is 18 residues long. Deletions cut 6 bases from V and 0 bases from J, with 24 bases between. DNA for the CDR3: TGCAGTGCCGTCTGGACTAGGGGGTTTCCGGGCTCCTACAATGAGCAGTTCTTC. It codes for CSAVWTRGFPGSYNEQFF.

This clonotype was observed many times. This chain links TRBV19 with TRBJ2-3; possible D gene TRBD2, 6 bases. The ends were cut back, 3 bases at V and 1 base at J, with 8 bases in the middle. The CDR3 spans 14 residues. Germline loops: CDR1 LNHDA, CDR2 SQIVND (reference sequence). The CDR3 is CASSIPSGTDTQYF. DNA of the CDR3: TGTGCCAGTAGTATCCCTAGCGGCACAGATACGCAGTATTTT.

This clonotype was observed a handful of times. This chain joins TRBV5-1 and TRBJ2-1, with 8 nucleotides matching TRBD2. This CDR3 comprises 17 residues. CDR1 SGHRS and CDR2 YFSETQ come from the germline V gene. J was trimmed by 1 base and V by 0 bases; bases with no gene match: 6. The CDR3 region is CASSLDPSGLSYNEQFF. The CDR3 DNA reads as TGCGCCAGCAGCTTGGATCCTAGCGGGCTTTCCTACAATGAGCAGTTCTTC.

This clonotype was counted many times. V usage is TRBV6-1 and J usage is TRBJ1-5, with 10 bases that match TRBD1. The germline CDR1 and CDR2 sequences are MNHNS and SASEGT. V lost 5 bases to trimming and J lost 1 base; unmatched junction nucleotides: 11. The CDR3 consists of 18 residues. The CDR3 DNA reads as TGTGCCAGCAGTAAGCAGGGACAGGGGTCCATGAGCAATCAGCCCCAGCATTTT. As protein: CASSKQGQGSMSNQPQHF.

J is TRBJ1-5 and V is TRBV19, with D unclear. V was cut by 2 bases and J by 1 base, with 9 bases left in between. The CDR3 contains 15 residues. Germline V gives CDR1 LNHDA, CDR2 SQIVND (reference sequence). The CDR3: CASSISWGSNQPQHF. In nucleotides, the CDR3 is TGTGCCAGTAGTATATCATGGGGAAGCAATCAGCCCCAGCATTTT.

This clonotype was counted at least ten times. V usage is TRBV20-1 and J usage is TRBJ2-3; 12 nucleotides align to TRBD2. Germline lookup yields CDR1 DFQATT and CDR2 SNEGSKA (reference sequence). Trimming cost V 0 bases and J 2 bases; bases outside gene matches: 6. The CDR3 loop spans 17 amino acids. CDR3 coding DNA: TGCAGTGCTAGAGATCCGGGACTAGCGGGTCCCACAGATACGCAGTATTTT. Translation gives CSARDPGLAGPTDTQYF.

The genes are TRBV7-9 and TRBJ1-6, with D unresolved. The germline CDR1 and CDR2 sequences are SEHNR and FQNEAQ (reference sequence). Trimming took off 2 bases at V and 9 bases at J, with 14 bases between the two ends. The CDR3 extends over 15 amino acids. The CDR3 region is CASSLNSGDTSPLHF. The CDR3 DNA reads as TGTGCCAGCAGCTTAAATTCCGGCGACACTTCACCCCTCCACTTT.